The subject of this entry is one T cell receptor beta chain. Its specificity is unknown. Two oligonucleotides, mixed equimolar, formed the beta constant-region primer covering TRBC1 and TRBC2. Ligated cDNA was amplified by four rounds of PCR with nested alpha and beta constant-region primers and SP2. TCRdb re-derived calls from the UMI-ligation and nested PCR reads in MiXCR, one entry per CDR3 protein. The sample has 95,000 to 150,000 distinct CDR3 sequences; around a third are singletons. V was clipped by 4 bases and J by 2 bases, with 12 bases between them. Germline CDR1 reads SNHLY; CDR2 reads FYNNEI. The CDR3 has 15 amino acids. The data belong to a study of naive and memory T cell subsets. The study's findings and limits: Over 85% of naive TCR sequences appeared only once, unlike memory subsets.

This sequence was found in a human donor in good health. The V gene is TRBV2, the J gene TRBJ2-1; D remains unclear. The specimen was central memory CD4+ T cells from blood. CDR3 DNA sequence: TGTGCCAGCAGTGTATCCCCGTCCCCCTACAATGAGCAGTTCTTC. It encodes CASSVSPSPYNEQFF. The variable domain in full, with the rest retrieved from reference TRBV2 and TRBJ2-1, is EPEVTQTPSHQVTQMGQEVILRCVPISNHLYFYWYRQILGQKVEFLVSFYNNEISEKSEIFDDQFSVERPDGSNFTLKIRSTKLEDSAMYFCASSVSPSPYNEQFFGPGTRLTVL.